The next 27 T cell receptor beta chains were all read from a single sample in a study of blood T cell repertoires in COVID-19. The protocol was immunoSEQ multiplex PCR, while the TCRdb copy is restricted to in-frame clones and leaves out a portion. The data hold about 400,000 clones, with roughly 87% observed a single time. The sample was PBMCs or T cells enriched from blood (not recorded which). The origin of the receptors is a woman under 40 who had recovered from COVID-19.

The V gene is TRBV3-1 (or the pseudogene TRBV3-2), the J gene TRBJ1-2; TRBD1 aligns across 11 bases. This CDR3 is built from 15 residues. Per the germline V gene, CDR1 is LGHDT and CDR2 is YNNKEL (reference sequence). V lost 4 bases to trimming and J lost 2 bases; unmatched junction nucleotides: 3. CDR3 bases: TGTGCCAGCAGCCCCTGGGACAGGGGGAACTATGGCTACACCTTC. Protein product: CASSPWDRGNYGYTF.

V gene TRBV2 combines with J gene TRBJ2-1; 11 nucleotides line up with TRBD2. The CDR3 has 16 residues. J lost 2 bases, V lost 6 bases, and 6 bases had no gene match. Germline CDR1 and CDR2: SNHLY and FYNNEI. The CDR3 here is CASRLLAGGAYNEQFF. CDR3 bases: TGTGCCAGCAGGCTGCTAGCGGGGGGTGCCTACAATGAGCAGTTCTTC.

This chain connects TRBV29-1 to TRBJ2-7, with D uncertain. Between the trimmed V and J ends, which lost 0 bases and 0 bases, there was a span of 9 bases. Germline CDR1 SQVTM, CDR2 ANQGSEA. This CDR3 has 14 amino acids. CDR3 sequence reads: CSVEDHGNSYEQYF. CDR3 coding DNA: TGCAGCGTTGAAGATCATGGCAACTCCTACGAGCAGTACTTC.

The J gene is TRBJ1-2, the V gene TRBV28, with 8 bases identical to TRBD1. This CDR3 contains 15 residues. Looked up from germline, CDR1 is MDHEN and CDR2 is SYDVKM. J was trimmed by 3 bases and V by 5 bases; bases with no gene match: 8. The chain's CDR3 is CASSPGQALYYGYTF. DNA for the CDR3: TGTGCCAGCAGTCCGGGACAGGCTCTTTACTATGGCTACACCTTC.

V is TRBV30 and J is TRBJ1-4, with D possibly TRBD1 on 6 matching bases. V was shortened by 0 bases and J by 7 bases, with 12 bases between the two germline ends. The germline gives CDR1 GTSNPN, CDR2 SVGIG (reference sequence). CDR3 size: 14 residues. The DNA of the CDR3 is TGTGCCTGGAGTGTACAGGGTAGCGTTGAAAAACTGTTTTTT. Its protein is CAWSVQGSVEKLFF.

The V gene is TRBV9, the J gene TRBJ2-2; TRBD1 is a possible D gene (5 bases). The V gene lost 3 bases and the J gene lost 6 bases, with 9 bases spanning the gap. From germline, CDR1 is SGDLS and CDR2 YYNGEE. The CDR3 loop spans 13 amino acids. The CDR3 nucleotides are TGTGCCAGCAGCGGGTCAGGGCCCGGGGAGCTGTTTTTT. Protein: CASSGSGPGELFF.

The J gene is TRBJ1-1, the V gene TRBV7-3; TRBD1 is a possible D gene (6 bases). Germline CDR1 SGHTA, CDR2 FQGTGA. The CDR3 is made up of 13 amino acids. Trimming left V 5 bases short and J 1 base short, with 8 bases between. CDR3 nucleotide sequence: TGTGCCAGCAGCGAGACAGGGAACACTGAAGCTTTCTTT. It specifies CASSETGNTEAFF.

This rearrangement joins TRBV10-3 to TRBJ2-1; TRBD2 might be the D (7 bases). The CDR3 has 15 amino acids. Germline V CDR1 and CDR2: ENHRY, SYGVKD. V was trimmed by 4 bases and J by 8 bases, leaving 18 bases between them. DNA for the CDR3: TGTGCCATCAGTGGCCAGAGGGGGGGTATGGATGAGCAGTTCTTC. Its translation: CAISGQRGGMDEQFF.

The genes are TRBV28 and TRBJ1-4, with D perhaps matching TRBD1 (5 bases). Trimming left V 5 bases short and J 3 bases short, with 10 bases between. The CDR3 has 14 residues. The germline gives CDR1 MDHEN, CDR2 SYDVKM. The CDR3 is CASSNRGANEKLFF. The CDR3 nucleotides read TGTGCCAGCAGTAATCGGGGGGCTAATGAAAAACTGTTTTTT.

The rearrangement links TRBV2 to TRBJ1-1; the D is unclear. The length of the CDR3 is 13 residues. From germline, CDR1 is SNHLY and CDR2 FYNNEI. Trimming took off 6 bases at V and 3 bases at J, with 11 bases between the two ends. CDR3 sequence (DNA): TGTGCCAGCAGCGCTGGACTCTACACTGAAGCTTTCTTT. It is translated as CASSAGLYTEAFF.

V and J are TRBV7-6 and TRBJ2-1, with a weak D call TRBD2 (5 bases). Germline values: CDR1 SGHVS, CDR2 FNYEAQ. V was trimmed by 1 base and J by 0 bases, leaving 16 bases between them. This CDR3 is 18 amino acids long. In DNA form, the CDR3 reads TGTGCCAGCAGCTTAGACGGGATGGCTCCTTTCTCCTACAATGAGCAGTTCTTC. Translation gives CASSLDGMAPFSYNEQFF.

V usage is TRBV6-1 and J usage is TRBJ1-5, with D maybe TRBD1 (6 bases). The CDR3 extends over 15 amino acids. Looked up from germline, CDR1 is MNHNS and CDR2 is SASEGT. Trimming left V 2 bases short and J 4 bases short, with 12 bases between. In nucleotides, the CDR3 is TGTGCCAGCAGTGAACCGGGACAACCAAATCAGCCCCAGCATTTT. This sequence encodes CASSEPGQPNQPQHF.

The rearrangement uses TRBV5-1 and TRBJ2-1, with 15 positions matching TRBD2. Germline V CDR1 and CDR2: SGHRS, YFSETQ. Trimming took 4 bases from V and 5 from J; bases not matched to a gene: 7. This CDR3 spans 17 amino acids. The CDR3 is CASSPGLAGGKDNEQFF. The CDR3 DNA reads as TGCGCCAGCAGCCCGGGACTAGCGGGGGGAAAGGACAATGAGCAGTTCTTC.

The J gene is TRBJ2-7, the V gene TRBV4-1, with a tentative D call TRBD1 (6 bases). Germline V gene data show CDR1 as MGHRA and CDR2 as YSYEKL. The CDR3 runs to 15 residues. The V gene lost 4 bases and the J gene lost 5 bases, with 18 bases spanning the gap. In DNA, the CDR3 is TGCGCCAGCAGCCGCTCGGCCGCGGACAGCAACGAGCAGTACTTC. It codes for CASSRSAADSNEQYF.

The chain joins TRBV15 to TRBJ1-4; D is unclear. The CDR3 extends over 13 amino acids. The V end was cut by 4 bases, the J end by 7 bases, with 10 bases between. Germline V gene lookup returns CDR1 LNHNV and CDR2 YYDKDF (reference sequence). CDR3 bases: TGTGCCACCAGCATACTCCGGAGTGAAAAACTGTTTTTT. Translated, it gives CATSILRSEKLFF.

This chain connects TRBV27 to TRBJ2-6, with TRBD1 matching 10 bases. J lost 2 bases, V lost 3 bases, and 4 bases had no gene match. The CDR3 extends over 17 amino acids. CDR1 is MNHEY, CDR2 SMNVEV, per germline (reference sequence). The CDR3 loop reads CASSFRTGGAGANVLTF. The CDR3 bases are TGTGCCAGCAGTTTCAGGACAGGGGGAGCTGGGGCCAACGTCCTGACTTTC.

The J gene is TRBJ2-1, the V gene TRBV27, with 8 bases matching TRBD2. With 1 base clipped from V and 2 bases from J, the junction kept 16 bases outside the gene matches. The CDR3 is made up of 20 amino acids. Germline-derived CDR1 and CDR2 are MNHEY and SMNVEV (reference sequence). This chain's CDR3 is CASSLFGRGPPRGAYNEQFF. The CDR3 DNA reads TGTGCCAGCAGTTTATTTGGACGCGGCCCGCCGCGGGGGGCCTACAATGAGCAGTTCTTC.

The chain combines TRBV11-1 with TRBJ1-1; D is uncertain. Trimming stripped 0 bases from V and 3 bases from J, with 5 bases between. This CDR3 has 13 amino acids. Germline-derived CDR1 and CDR2 are SGHAT and FQDESV (reference sequence). As DNA, the CDR3 is TGTGCCAGCAGCTTAGCCAAATACACTGAAGCTTTCTTT. Its translation: CASSLAKYTEAFF. The variable domain in full, completed from reference TRBV11-1 and TRBJ1-1, reads EAEVAQSPRYKITEKSQAVAFWCDPISGHATLYWYRQILGQGPELLVQFQDESVVDDSQLPKDRFSAERLKGVDSTLKIQPAELGDSAMYLCASSLAKYTEAFFGQGTRLTVV.

This clone was seen a few times. J is TRBJ2-3 and V is TRBV10-3; 7 bases fit TRBD2. Losses at the gene ends were 0 bases for V and 0 bases for J; bases not matched to a gene: 6. CDR3 length: 17 residues. Germline CDR1 and CDR2: ENHRY and SYGVKD. Here the CDR3 reads CAISESRASGSTDTQYF. The CDR3 DNA follows: TGTGCCATCAGTGAGTCGAGGGCTAGCGGAAGCACAGATACGCAGTATTTT.

This chain uses TRBV29-1 with TRBJ2-3, with 11 bases aligning to TRBD2. CDR1 is SQVTM, CDR2 ANQGSEA, per germline. This CDR3 contains 15 residues. J was trimmed by 6 bases and V by 5 bases; bases with no gene match: 10. The CDR3 bases are TGCAGCGTTCTCACCGGTAGCGGGAGGGGTGATACGCAGTATTTT. Translating gives CSVLTGSGRGDTQYF.

The chain employs TRBV19 and TRBJ2-1, with 9 bases aligning to TRBD1. V trimming: 0 bases; J trimming: 7 bases; junction bases outside the gene matches: 7. This CDR3 has 16 amino acids. CDR1 and CDR2 (germline): LNHDA, SQIVND (reference sequence). CDR3 loop: CASSIDTTGGQNEQFF. The CDR3 bases are TGTGCCAGTAGTATAGACACGACAGGGGGTCAGAATGAGCAGTTCTTC.

V is TRBV7-9 and J is TRBJ2-7; 8 bases map to TRBD2. The CDR3 covers 14 residues. Trimming took 3 bases from V and 9 from J; bases not matched to a gene: 10. Germline CDR1 is SEHNR and CDR2 is FQNEAQ (reference sequence). CDR3 residues: CASSLADSGNAQYF. The CDR3 nucleotides read TGTGCCAGCAGCTTGGCGGATAGCGGGAACGCGCAGTACTTC.

J is TRBJ2-7 and V is TRBV6-5; 7 nucleotides align to TRBD1. After removal of 6 bases from V and 3 bases from J, the junction contained 5 bases not matched to a gene. CDR3 length: 13 amino acids. Germline V CDR1 and CDR2: MNHEY, SVGAGI. This CDR3 is CASSMTGLYEQYF. The CDR3 nucleotides are TGTGCCAGCAGCATGACAGGGCTCTACGAGCAGTACTTC.

In this sample, this clone turned up once. The rearrangement uses TRBV6-1 and TRBJ2-7; 8 positions agree with TRBD2. CDR1 and CDR2 (germline): MNHNS, SASEGT. Trimming cost V 3 bases and J 0 bases; bases outside gene matches: 4. This CDR3 is built from 15 residues. The CDR3 DNA sequence: TGTGCCAGCAGTGAGTCTGCGGGAGGCTCCTACGAGCAGTACTTC. This codes for CASSESAGGSYEQYF.

The genes are TRBV10-1 and TRBJ2-2; 9 nucleotides line up with TRBD1. The V gene's germline CDR1 is WNHNN and CDR2 SYGVQD (reference sequence). The CDR3 has 14 residues. Trimming cost V 3 bases and J 7 bases; bases outside gene matches: 3. CDR3 coding DNA: TGCGCCAGCAGTGATACAGGGGGCCACGGGGAGCTGTTTTTT. Translated, it gives CASSDTGGHGELFF.

The chain couples TRBV5-1 to TRBJ2-5; no clear D gene. The V gene lost 4 bases and the J gene lost 6 bases, with 10 bases spanning the gap. CDR1 and CDR2 from the germline V gene are SGHRS and YFSETQ. The CDR3 contains 12 residues. The DNA of the CDR3 is TGCGCCAGCAGCCCCCAGGCGCAGACCCAGTACTTC. It is translated as CASSPQAQTQYF.

This clone was found once. The chain joins TRBV5-6 to TRBJ1-3, with D tentatively TRBD1 (5 bases). The CDR3 spans 16 residues. Trimming took 4 bases from V and 3 from J, leaving 17 bases between them. Germline CDR1 is SGHDT and CDR2 is YYEEEE. The CDR3 reads CASSPGWGRGGNTIYF. CDR3 coding DNA: TGTGCCAGCAGCCCCGGCTGGGGTAGGGGTGGAAACACCATATATTTT.